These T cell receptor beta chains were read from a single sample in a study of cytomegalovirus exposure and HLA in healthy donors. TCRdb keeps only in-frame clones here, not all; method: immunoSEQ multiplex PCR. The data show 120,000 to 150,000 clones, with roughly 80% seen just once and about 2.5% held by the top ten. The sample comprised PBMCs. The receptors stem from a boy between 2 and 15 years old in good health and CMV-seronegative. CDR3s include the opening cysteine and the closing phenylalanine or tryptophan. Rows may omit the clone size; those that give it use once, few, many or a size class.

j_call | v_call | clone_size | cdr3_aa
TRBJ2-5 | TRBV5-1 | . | CASSSPEGRETQYF
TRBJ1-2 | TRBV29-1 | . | CSVAPGQGLYGYTF
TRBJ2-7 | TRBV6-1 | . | CASSEGIRLTGLYEQYF
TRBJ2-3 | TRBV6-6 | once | CASSYVQGTDTQYF
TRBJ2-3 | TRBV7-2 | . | CASSPGLALGPTDTQYF
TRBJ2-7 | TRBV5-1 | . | CASSLEPSGSREQYF
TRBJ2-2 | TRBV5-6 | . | CASSLPGLAGRSTGELFF
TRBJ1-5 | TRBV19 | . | CASSMRRQGASQPQHF
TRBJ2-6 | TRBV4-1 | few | CASSQDFSAGANVLTF
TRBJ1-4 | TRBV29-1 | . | CSVVFVTDKSLFF
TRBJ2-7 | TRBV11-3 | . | CASSLGAWAYEQYF
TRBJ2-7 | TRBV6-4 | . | CASSDNSGTPYYEQYF
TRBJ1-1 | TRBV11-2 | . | CASRRIGGNTEAFF
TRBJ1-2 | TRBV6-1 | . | CASSEAAGTRYYGYTF
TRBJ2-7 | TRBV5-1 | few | CASSNPGGTHHEQYF
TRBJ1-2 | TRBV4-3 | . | CASSQLQDYGYTF
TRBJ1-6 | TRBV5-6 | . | CASSLPNPGTNNSPLHF
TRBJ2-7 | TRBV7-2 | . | CASSRGLAHTYEQYF
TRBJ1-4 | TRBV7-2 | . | CASSLELYGTEKLFF
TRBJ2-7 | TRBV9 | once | CASSVAFTDPTDREQYF
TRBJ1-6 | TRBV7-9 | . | CASTLTGQPNSPLHF
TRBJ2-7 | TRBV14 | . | CASSHDPGLGPYEQYF
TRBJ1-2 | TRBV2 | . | CASNFRVLNYGYTF
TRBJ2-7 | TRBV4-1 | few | CASSQVPGGSKDEQYF
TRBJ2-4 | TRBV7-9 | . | CASSPYSGSGKNIQYF
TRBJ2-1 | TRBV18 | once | CASSPGLVSEQFF
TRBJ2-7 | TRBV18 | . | CASSPGRGGSYEQYF
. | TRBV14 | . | CASSPQPGQGRHEQYF
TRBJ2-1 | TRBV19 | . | CATSRLADNEQFF
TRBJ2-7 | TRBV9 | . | CASSPRDSQAYEQYF
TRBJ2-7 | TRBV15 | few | CATSSPGLPLEQYF
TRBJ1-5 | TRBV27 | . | CASSSYRGDFQPQHF
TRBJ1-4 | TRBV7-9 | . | CASSLAGQNEKLFF
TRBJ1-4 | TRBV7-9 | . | CASSLATIGQTNEKLFF
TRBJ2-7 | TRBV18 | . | CASSPRVRDRREQYF
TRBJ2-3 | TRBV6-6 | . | CASSYGLRTDTQYF
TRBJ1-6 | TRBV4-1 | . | CASSQATDRGGSPLHF